The clone carrying this T cell receptor (beta chain) was counted many times. Its specificity is not known. This entry is derived from a study of CD8 T cells in ankylosing spondylitis. TCRdb re-analysed the 5' RACE reads in MiXCR, keeping a single row per CDR3 protein. The sample holds some 87,000 distinct CDR3 sequences, around 10% seen once. General study findings and limits: Earlier work had already found some motif variants in reactive arthritis synovial fluid and blood. Significant enrichment of disease-linked clones was reportedly seen in matched ankylosing spondylitis synovial fluid. Made up of roughly 8 highly homologous variants, a TCR beta motif appeared characteristic of ankylosing spondylitis blood. A CD8+ phenotype characterized the disease-linked clones, which were relatively rare in peripheral blood.

Sample: blood, either unsorted or a sorted T cell fraction (not recorded which). This sequence was found in a male donor with ankylosing spondylitis or in good health (not recorded which).

The CDR3 region has the DNA TGTGCCAGCAGTTTAGAGGGGGCCGGGACAGGAGCAGGCTACACCTTC. It is translated as CASSLEGAGTGAGYTF. The V gene is TRBV12-3 or TRBV12-4, the J gene TRBJ1-2, with TRBD1 matching 8 bases. Germline trimming cut 1 base from V and 8 bases from J; bases unmatched to any gene: 12. CDR3 length: 16 residues.